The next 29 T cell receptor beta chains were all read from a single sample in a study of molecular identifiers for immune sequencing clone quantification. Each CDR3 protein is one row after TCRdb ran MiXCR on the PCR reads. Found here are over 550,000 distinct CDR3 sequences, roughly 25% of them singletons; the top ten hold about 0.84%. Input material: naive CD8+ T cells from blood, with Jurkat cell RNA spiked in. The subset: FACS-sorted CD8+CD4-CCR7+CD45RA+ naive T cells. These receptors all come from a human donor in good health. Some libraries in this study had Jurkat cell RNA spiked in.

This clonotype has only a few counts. The DNA for the CDR3 is TGTGCCAGCAGTCCCTCGACAGGGTTTGCCATCTATGGCTACACCTTC. It is translated as CASSPSTGFAIYGYTF. The rearrangement uses TRBV12-3 or TRBV12-4 and TRBJ1-2; 7 bases agree with TRBD1. The CDR3 sequence is 16 residues long. Losses at the gene ends were 5 bases for V and 4 bases for J; bases not matched to a gene: 13.

CDR3 coding DNA: TGTGCCACCCAGGGACAGGGGGCTCCCGAGCAGTACTTC. It yields the protein CATQGQGAPEQYF. V usage is TRBV19 and J usage is TRBJ2-7, with 12 positions matching TRBD1. This CDR3 comprises 13 residues. From germline, CDR1 is LNHDA and CDR2 SQIVND (reference sequence). J gave up 6 bases and V 10 bases, and 7 bases lay outside the gene matches.

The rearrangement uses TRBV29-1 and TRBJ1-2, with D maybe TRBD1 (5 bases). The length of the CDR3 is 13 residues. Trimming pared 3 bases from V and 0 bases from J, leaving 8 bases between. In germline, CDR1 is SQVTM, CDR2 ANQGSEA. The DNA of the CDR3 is TGCAGCGTTGATGACAGCTCTAACTATGGCTACACCTTC. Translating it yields CSVDDSSNYGYTF.

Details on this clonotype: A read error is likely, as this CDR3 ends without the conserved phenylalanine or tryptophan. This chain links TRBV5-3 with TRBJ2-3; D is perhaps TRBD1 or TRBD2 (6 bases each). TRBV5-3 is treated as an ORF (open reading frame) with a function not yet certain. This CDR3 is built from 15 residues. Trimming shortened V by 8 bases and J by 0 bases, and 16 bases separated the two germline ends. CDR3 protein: CASINRGHSTDTQYS. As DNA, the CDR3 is TGTGCCAGCATCAACCGGGGGCATAGCACAGATACGCAGTATTCT.

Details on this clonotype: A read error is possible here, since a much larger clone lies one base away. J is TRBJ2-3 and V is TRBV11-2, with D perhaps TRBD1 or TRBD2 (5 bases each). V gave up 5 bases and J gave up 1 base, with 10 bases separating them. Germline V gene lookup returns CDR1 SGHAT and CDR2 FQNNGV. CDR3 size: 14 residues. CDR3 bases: TGTGCCAGCAGCCGACCGGGGCGCACAGATACGCAGTATTTT. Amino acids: CASSRPGRTDTQYF.

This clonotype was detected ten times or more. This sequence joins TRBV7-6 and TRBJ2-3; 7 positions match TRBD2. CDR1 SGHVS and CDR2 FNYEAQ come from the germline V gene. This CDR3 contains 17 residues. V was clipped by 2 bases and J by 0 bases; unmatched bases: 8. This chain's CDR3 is CASSLWASGASTDTQYF. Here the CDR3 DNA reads TGTGCCAGCAGCTTATGGGCTAGCGGAGCTAGCACAGATACGCAGTATTTT. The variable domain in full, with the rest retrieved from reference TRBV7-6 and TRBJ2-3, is GAGVSQSPRYKVTKRGQDVALRCDPISGHVSLYWYRQALGQGPEFLTYFNYEAQQDKSGLPNDRFSAERPEGSISTLTIQRTEQRDSAMYRCASSLWASGASTDTQYFGPGTRLTVL.

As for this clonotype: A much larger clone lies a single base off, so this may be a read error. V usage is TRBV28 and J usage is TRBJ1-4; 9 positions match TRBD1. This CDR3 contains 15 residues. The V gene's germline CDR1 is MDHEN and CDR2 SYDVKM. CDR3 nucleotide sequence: TGTGCCTGCAGGACCCTCGACAGGGGGAGTGAAAAACTGTTTTTT. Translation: CACRTLDRGSEKLFF.

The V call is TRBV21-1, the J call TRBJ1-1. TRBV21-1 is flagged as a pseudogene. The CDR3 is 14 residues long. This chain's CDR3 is CASSKVRSRPEAFF. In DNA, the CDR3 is TGTGCCAGCAGCAAAGTACGGTCACGCCCTGAAGCTTTCTTT.

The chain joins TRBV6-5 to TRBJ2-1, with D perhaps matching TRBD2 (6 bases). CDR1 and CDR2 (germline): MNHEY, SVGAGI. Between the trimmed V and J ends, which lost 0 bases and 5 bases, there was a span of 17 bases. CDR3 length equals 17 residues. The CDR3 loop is CASSYSYATSQHNEQFF. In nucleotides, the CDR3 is TGTGCCAGCAGTTACTCGTACGCGACTAGTCAACACAATGAGCAGTTCTTC.

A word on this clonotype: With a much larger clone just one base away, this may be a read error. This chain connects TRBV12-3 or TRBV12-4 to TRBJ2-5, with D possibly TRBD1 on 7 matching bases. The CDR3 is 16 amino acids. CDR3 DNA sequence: TGTGCCAGCAGTCCAGGAAGGGGGGACAGCCAAGAGACCCGGTACTTC. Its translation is CASSPGRGDSQETRYF.

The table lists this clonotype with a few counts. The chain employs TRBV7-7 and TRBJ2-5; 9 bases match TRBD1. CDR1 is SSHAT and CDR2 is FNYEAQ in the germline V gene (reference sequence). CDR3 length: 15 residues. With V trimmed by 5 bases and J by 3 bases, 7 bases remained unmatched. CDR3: CASSRGQGLEETQYF. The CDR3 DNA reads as TGTGCCAGCAGCCGCGGACAGGGGTTGGAAGAGACCCAGTACTTC. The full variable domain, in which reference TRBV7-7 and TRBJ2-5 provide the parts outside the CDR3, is GAGVSQSPRYKVTKRGQDVTLRCDPISSHATLYWYQQALGQGPEFLTYFNYEAQPDKSGLPSDRFSAERPEGSISTLTIQRTEQRDSAMYRCASSRGQGLEETQYFGPGTRLLVL.

The chain's CDR3 is CASSSFGGPYNEQFF. In DNA form, the CDR3 reads TGTGCCAGCAGTTCCTTCGGGGGGCCTTACAATGAGCAGTTCTTC. The chain links TRBV6-2 or TRBV6-3 to TRBJ2-1, with a possible D match to TRBD2 (7 bases). V lost 4 bases, J lost 4 bases, and 14 bases lay in between. Germline V CDR1 and CDR2: MNHEY, SVGEGT. The length of the CDR3 is 15 residues.

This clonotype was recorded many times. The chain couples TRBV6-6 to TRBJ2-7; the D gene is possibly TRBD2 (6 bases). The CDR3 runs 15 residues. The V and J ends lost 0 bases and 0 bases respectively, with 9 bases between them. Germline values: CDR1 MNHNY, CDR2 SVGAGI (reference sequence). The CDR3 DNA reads TGTGCCAGCAGTTACTCTCCCGGGAGCTCCTACGAGCAGTACTTC. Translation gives CASSYSPGSSYEQYF.

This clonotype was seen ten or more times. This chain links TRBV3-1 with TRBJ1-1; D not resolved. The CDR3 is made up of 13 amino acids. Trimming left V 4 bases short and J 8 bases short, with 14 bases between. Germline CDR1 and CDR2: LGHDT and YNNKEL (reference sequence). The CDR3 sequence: CASSPTPIGEAFF. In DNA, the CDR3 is TGTGCCAGCAGCCCGACACCCATCGGCGAAGCTTTCTTT.

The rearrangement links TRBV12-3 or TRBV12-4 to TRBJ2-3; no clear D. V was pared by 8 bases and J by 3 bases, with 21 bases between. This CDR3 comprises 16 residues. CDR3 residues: CASGHKPLPPTDTQYF. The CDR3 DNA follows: TGTGCCAGCGGCCACAAACCACTACCACCTACAGATACGCAGTATTTT.

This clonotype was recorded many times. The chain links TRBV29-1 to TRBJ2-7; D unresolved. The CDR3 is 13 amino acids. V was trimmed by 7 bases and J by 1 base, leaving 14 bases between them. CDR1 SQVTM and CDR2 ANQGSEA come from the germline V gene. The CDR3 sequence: CSAEAGDSYEQYF. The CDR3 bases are TGCAGCGCCGAGGCCGGAGATTCCTACGAGCAGTACTTC.

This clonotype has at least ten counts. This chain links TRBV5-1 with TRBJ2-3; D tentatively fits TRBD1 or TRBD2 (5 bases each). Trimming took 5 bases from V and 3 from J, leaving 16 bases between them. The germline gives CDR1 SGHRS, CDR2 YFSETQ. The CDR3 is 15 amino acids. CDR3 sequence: CASSPPGRGTDTQYF. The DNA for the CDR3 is TGCGCCAGCAGTCCACCGGGACGAGGAACAGATACGCAGTATTTT.

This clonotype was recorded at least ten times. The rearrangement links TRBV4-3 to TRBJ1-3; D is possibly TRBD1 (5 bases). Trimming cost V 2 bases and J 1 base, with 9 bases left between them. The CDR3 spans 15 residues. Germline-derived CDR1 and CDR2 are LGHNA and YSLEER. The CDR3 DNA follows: TGCGCCAGCAGCCAACAGAGGGGATCTGGAAACACCATATATTTT. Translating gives CASSQQRGSGNTIYF.

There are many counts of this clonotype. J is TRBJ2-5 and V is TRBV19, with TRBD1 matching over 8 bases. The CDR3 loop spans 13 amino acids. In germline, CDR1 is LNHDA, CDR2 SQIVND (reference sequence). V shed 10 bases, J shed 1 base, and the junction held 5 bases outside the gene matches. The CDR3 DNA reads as TGTGCCACTACAGGGGGATTCCAAGAGACCCAGTACTTC. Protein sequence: CATTGGFQETQYF. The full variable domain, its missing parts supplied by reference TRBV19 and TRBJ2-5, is DGGITQSPKYLFRKEGQNVTLSCEQNLNHDAMYWYRQDPGQGLRLIYYSQIVNDFQKGDIAEGYSVSREKKESFPLTVTSAQKNPTAFYLCATTGGFQETQYFGPGTRLLVL.

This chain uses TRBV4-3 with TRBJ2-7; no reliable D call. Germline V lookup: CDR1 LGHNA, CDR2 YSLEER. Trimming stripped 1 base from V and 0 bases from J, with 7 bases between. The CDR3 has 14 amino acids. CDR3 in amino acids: CASSQGHISYEQYF. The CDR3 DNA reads TGCGCCAGCAGCCAAGGTCACATCTCCTACGAGCAGTACTTC.

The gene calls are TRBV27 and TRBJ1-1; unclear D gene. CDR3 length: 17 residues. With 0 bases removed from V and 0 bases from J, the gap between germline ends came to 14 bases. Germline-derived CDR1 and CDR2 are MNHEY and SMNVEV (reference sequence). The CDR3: CASSLSIGSAMNTEAFF. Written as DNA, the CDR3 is TGTGCCAGCAGTTTATCGATCGGGTCAGCTATGAACACTGAAGCTTTCTTT.

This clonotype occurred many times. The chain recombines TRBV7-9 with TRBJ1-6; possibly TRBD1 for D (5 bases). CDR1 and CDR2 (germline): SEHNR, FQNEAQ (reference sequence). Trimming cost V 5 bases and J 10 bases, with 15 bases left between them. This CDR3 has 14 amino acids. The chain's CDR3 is CASSLASGTSPLHF. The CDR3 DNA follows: TGTGCCAGCAGCCTGGCTTCAGGGACCTCACCCCTCCACTTT. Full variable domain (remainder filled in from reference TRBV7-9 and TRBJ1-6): DTGVSQNPRHKITKRGQNVTFRCDPISEHNRLYWYRQTLGQGPEFLTYFQNEAQLEKSRLLSDRFSAERPKGSFSTLEIQRTEQGDSAMYLCASSLASGTSPLHFGNGTRLTVT.

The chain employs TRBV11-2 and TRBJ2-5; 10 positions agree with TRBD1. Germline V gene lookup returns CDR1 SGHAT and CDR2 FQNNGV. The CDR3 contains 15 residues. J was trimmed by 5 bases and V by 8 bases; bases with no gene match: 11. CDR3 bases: TGTGCCAGCGGCCCCCAGGGACAGGGGAGGGAGACCCAGTACTTC. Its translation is CASGPQGQGRETQYF.

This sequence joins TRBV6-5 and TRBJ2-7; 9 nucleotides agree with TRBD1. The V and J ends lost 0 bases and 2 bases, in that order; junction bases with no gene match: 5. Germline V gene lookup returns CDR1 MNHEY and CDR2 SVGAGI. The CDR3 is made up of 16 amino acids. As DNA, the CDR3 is TGTGCCAGCAGTTACTCAGGGACAGGGTATGCCTACGAGCAGTACTTC. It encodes CASSYSGTGYAYEQYF.

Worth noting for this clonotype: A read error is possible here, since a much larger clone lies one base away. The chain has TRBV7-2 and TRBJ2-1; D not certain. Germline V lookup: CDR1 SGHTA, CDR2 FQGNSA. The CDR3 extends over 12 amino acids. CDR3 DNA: TGTGCCAGCAGCCCTATATACAGTGAGCAGTTCTTC. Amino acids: CASSPIYSEQFF. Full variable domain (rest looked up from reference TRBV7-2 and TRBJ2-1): GAGVSQSPSNKVTEKGKDVELRCDPISGHTALYWYRQSLGQGLEFLIYFQGNSAPDKSGLPSDRFSAERTGGSVSTLTIQRTQQEDSAVYLCASSPIYSEQFFGPGTRLTVL.

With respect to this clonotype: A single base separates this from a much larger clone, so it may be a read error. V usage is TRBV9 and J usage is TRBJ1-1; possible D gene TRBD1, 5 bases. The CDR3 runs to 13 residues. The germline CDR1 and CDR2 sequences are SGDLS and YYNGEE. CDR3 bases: TGTGCCGGCAGCGTGGGGGGATGGACTGAAGCTTTCTTT. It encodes CAGSVGGWTEAFF.

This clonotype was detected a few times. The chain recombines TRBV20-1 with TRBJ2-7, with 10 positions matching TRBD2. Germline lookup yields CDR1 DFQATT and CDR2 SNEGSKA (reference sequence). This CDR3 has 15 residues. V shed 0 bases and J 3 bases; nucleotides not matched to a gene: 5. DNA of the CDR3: TGCAGTGCTAGAGATAGCGGGGGGCTCTTCTACGAGCAGTACTTC. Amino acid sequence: CSARDSGGLFYEQYF.

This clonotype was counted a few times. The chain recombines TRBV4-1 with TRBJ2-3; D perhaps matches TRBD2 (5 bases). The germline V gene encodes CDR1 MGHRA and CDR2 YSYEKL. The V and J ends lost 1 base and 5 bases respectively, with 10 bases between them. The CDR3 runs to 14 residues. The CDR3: CASSQVRRVDTQYF. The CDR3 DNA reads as TGCGCCAGCAGCCAAGTGAGGCGGGTAGATACGCAGTATTTT.

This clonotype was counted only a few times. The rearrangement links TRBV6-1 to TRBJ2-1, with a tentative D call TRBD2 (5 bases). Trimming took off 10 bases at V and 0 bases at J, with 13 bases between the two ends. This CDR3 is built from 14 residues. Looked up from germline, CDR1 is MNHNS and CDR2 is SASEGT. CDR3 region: CATQDSFSYNEQFF. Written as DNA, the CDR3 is TGTGCCACCCAGGACTCATTCTCCTACAATGAGCAGTTCTTC.